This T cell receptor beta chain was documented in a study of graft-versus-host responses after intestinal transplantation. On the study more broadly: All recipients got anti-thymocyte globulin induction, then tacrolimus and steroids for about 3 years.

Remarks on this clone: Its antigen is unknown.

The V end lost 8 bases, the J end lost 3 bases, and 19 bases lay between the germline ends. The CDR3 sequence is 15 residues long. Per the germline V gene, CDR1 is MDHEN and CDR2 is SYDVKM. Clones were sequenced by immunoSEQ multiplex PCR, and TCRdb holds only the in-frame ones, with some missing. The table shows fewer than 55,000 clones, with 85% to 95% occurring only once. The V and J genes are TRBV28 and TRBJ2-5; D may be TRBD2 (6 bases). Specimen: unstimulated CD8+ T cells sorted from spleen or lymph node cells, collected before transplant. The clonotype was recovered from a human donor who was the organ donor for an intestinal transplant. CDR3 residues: CASSNRWTIEETQYF. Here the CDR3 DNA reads TGTGCCAGCTCTAATCGGTGGACTATCGAAGAGACCCAGTACTTC.